This T cell receptor (beta chain) was profiled in a study of immune cell composition in non-small cell lung cancer. On this clone itself: What it binds is not known.

CDR3 length: 17 amino acids. Clones were read by immunoSEQ multiplex PCR, and TCRdb kept only the in-frame ones, dropping some. The sample holds about 3,400 clones, roughly four fifths seen once. Findings and limits, study-wide: Tumour-associated clones >0.5% occurred in roughly a third of adenocarcinomas, 75% of squamous. Smoking pack-years did not significantly correlate with tumour TCR-beta clonality. Top 10 clone scores and clonality were higher in squamous than adenocarcinoma.

What was sequenced was lung tumor tissue. The TCR sequence derives from a human donor with non-small cell lung cancer. The rearrangement links TRBV21-1 to TRBJ2-5; TRBD1 is the table's D call, not checked against the DNA. TRBV21-1 is an annotated pseudogene. The CDR3 nucleotides are TGTGCCAGCAGCTTTCGACAGGGCGGGGCGCCCCAAGAGACCCAGTACTTC. Encoded protein: CASSFRQGGAPQETQYF.